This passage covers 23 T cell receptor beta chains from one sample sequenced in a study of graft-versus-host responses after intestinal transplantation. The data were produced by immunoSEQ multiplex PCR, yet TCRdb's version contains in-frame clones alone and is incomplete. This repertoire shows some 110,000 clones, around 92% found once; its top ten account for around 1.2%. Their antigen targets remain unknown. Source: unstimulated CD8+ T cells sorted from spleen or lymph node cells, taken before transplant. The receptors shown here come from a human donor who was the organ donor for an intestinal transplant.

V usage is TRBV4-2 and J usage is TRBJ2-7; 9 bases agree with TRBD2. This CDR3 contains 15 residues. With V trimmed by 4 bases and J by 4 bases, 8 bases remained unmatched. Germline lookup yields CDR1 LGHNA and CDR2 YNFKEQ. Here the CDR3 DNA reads TGTGCCAGCAGCCCCCACCTAGCGGGACTTTACGAGCAGTACTTC. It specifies CASSPHLAGLYEQYF.

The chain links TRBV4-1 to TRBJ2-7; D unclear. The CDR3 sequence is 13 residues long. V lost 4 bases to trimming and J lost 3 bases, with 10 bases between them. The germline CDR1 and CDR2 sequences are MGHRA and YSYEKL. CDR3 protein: CASSLRLNYEQYF. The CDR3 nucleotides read TGCGCCAGCAGCCTCCGACTGAACTACGAGCAGTACTTC.

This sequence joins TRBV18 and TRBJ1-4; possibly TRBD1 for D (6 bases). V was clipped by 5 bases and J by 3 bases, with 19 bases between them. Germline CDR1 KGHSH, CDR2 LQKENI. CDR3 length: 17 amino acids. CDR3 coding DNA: TGTGCCAGCTCATCATTGCGCTACAGGGCCTCTAATGAAAAACTGTTTTTT. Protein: CASSSLRYRASNEKLFF.

The CDR3 DNA sequence: TGTGCCAGCAGCTCACCCGGGACAGGGGATGGCTACACCTTC. Translating it yields CASSSPGTGDGYTF. V gene TRBV5-4 combines with J gene TRBJ1-2; TRBD1 agrees at 10 bases. The V gene's germline CDR1 is SGHNT and CDR2 YYREEE (reference sequence). The ends lost 3 bases at V and 6 bases at J; junction bases unmatched: 5. CDR3 length: 14 residues.

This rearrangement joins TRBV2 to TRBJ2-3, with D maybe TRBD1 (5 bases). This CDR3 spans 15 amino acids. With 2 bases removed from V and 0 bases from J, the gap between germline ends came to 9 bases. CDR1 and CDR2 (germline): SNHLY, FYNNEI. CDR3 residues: CASSERTTSTDTQYF. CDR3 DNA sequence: TGTGCCAGCAGTGAAAGGACAACGAGCACAGATACGCAGTATTTT.

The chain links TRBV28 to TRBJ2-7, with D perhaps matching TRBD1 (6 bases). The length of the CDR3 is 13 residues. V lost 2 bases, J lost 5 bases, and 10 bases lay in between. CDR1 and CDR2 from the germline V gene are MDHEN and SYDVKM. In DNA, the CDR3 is TGTGCCAGCAGTTTAATACAGGGCCACGAGCAGTACTTC. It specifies CASSLIQGHEQYF.

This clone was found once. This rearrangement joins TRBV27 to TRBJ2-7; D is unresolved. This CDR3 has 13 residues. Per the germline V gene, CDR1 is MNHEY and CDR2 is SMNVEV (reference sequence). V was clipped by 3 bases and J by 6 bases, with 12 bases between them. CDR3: CASSFTLVGEQYF. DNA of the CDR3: TGTGCCAGCAGTTTCACTCTAGTGGGCGAGCAGTACTTC.

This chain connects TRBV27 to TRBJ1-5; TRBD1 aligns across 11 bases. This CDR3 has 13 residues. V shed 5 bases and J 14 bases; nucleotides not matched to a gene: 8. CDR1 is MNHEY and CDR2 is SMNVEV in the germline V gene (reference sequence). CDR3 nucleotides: TGTGCCAGCAGTCAATCCCTGGGACAGGGGGAGCATTTT. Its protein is CASSQSLGQGEHF.

CDR3 protein: CASSLGLGETEAFF. In nucleotides, the CDR3 is TGTGCCAGCAGCTTAGGCCTAGGGGAGACTGAAGCTTTCTTT. The chain uses TRBV13 and TRBJ1-1, with D perhaps TRBD1 (5 bases). V gave up 0 bases and J gave up 5 bases, with 10 bases separating them. CDR1 and CDR2 (germline): PRHDT, FYEKMQ (reference sequence). The CDR3 is 14 residues long.

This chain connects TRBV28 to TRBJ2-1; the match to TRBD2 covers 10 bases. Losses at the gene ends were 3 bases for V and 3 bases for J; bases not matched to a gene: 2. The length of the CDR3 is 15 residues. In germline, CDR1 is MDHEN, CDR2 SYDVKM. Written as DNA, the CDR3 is TGTGCCAGCAGTTTGGGGACTAGCGACTACAATGAGCAGTTCTTC. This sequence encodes CASSLGTSDYNEQFF.

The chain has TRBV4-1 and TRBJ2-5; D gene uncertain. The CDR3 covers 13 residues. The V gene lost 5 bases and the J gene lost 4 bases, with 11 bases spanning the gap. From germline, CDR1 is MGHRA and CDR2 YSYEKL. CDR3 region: CASSSVAGETQYF. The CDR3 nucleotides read TGCGCCAGCAGCAGTGTTGCCGGAGAGACCCAGTACTTC.

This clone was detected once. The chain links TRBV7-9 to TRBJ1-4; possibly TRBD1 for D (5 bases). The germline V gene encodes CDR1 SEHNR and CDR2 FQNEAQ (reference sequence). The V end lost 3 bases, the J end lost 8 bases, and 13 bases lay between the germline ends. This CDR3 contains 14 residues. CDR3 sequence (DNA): TGTGCCAGCAGCTTTGAGGGGTGGGAAGAAAAACTGTTTTTT. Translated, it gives CASSFEGWEEKLFF.

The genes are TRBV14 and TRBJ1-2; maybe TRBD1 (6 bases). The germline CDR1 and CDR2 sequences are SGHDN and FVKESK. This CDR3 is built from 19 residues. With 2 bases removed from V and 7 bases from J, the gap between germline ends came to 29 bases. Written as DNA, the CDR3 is TGTGCCAGCAGCCAACGGCCTACAGGGATCCCCTCGAGACCCTCTGGCTACACCTTC. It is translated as CASSQRPTGIPSRPSGYTF.

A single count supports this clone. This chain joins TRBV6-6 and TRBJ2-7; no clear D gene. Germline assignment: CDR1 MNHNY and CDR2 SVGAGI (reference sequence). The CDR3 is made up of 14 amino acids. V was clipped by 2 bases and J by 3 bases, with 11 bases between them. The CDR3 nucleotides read TGTGCCAGCAGTTACGGGCCCTTCGGCTACGAGCAGTACTTC. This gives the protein CASSYGPFGYEQYF.

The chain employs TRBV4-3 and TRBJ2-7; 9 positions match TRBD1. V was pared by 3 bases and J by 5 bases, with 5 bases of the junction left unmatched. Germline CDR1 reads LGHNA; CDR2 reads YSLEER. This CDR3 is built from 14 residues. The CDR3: CASSQDRGRNEQYF. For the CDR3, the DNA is TGCGCCAGCAGCCAGGACAGGGGTCGAAACGAGCAGTACTTC.

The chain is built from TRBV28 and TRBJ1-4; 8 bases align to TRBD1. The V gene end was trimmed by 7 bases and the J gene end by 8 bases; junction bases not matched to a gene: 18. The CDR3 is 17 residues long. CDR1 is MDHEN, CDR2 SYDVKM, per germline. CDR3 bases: TGTGCCAGCAATTTCAGAATCGGACAGGGAGAACGGGAAAAACTGTTTTTT. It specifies CASNFRIGQGEREKLFF.

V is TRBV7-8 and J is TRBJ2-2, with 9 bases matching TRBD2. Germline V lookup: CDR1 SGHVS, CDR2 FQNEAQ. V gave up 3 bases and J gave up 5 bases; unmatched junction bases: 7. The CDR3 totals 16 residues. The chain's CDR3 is CASSFIAGVGTGELFF. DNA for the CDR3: TGTGCCAGCAGCTTCATAGCGGGGGTCGGGACCGGGGAGCTGTTTTTT.

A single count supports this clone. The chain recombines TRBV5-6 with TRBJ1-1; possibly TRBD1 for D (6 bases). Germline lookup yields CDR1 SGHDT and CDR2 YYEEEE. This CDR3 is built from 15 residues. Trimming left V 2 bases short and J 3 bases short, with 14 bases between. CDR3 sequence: CASSFRGVYHTEAFF. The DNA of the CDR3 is TGTGCCAGCAGCTTCAGGGGCGTCTATCACACTGAAGCTTTCTTT. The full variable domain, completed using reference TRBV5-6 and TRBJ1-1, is DAGVTQSPTHLIKTRGQQVTLRCSPKSGHDTVSWYQQALGQGPQFIFQYYEEEERQRGNFPDRFSGHQFPNYSSELNVNALLLGDSALYLCASSFRGVYHTEAFFGQGTRLTVV.

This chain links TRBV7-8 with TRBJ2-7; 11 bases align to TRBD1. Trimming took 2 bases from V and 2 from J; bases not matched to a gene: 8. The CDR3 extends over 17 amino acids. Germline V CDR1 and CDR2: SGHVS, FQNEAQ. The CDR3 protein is CASSLRRTGGDPYEQYF. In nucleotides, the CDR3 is TGTGCCAGCAGCTTACGCCGGACAGGGGGCGATCCCTACGAGCAGTACTTC. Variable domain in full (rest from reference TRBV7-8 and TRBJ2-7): GAGVSQSPRYKVAKRGQDVALRCDPISGHVSLFWYQQALGQGPEFLTYFQNEAQLDKSGLPSDRFFAERPEGSVSTLKIQRTQQEDSAVYLCASSLRRTGGDPYEQYFGPGTRLTVT.

The CDR3 nucleotides read TGTGCCTGGAGTCTGGACGTCGCGCCCCCCTACGAGCAGTACTTC. This gives the protein CAWSLDVAPPYEQYF. The chain employs TRBV30 and TRBJ2-7; D is uncertain. Trimming cost V 2 bases and J 2 bases, with 16 bases left between them. Germline assignment: CDR1 GTSNPN and CDR2 SVGIG (reference sequence). The CDR3 loop spans 15 amino acids.

CDR3 DNA sequence: TGTGCCAGCAGCCCGTGGACAGATTACAATGAGCAGTTCTTC. Encoded protein: CASSPWTDYNEQFF. The V call is TRBV9, the J call TRBJ2-1; D possibly corresponds to TRBD1 (6 bases). V gave up 4 bases and J gave up 4 bases, with 12 bases separating them. CDR1 is SGDLS and CDR2 is YYNGEE in the germline V gene. The CDR3 runs 14 residues.

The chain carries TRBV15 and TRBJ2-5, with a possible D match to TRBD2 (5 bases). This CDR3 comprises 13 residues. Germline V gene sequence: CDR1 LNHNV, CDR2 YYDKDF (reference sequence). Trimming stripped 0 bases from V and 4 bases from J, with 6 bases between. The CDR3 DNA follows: TGTGCCACCAGCAGAGATCGGGGAGAGACCCAGTACTTC. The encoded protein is CATSRDRGETQYF.

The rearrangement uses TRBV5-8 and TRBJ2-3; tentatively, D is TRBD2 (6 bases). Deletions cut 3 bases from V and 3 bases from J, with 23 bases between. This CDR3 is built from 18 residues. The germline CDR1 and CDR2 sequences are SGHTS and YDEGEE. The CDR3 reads CASSSQEGPTIGTDTQYF. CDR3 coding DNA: TGTGCCAGCAGCTCGCAGGAGGGGCCGACAATCGGTACAGATACGCAGTATTTT.